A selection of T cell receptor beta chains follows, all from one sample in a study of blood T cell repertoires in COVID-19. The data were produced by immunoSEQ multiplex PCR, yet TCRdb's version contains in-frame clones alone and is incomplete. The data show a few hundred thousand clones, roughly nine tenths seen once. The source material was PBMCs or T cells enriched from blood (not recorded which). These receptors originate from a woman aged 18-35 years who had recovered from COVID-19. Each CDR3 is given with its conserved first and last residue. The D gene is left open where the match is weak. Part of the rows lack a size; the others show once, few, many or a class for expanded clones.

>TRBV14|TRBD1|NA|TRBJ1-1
TGTGCCAGCAGCCAAAACAGGGGGTTGTTGACTGAAGCTTTCTTT
CASSQNRGLLTEAFF
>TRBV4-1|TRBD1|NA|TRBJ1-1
TGCGCCAGCAGCCATCAACAGGGGGTGGAAGCTTTCTTT
CASSHQQGVEAFF
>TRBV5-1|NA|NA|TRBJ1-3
TGCGCCAGCAGCTTGTGGCCAGGGGGAAACACCATATATTTT
CASSLWPGGNTIYF
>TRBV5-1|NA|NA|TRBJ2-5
TGCGCCAGCAGCTTGGCCTTGGGAGTCCAAGAGACCCAGTACTTC
CASSLALGVQETQYF
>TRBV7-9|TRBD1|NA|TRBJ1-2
TGTGCCAGCAGCTCAACCGAGGGACAGGCCAGCTATGGCTACACCTTC
CASSSTEGQASYGYTF
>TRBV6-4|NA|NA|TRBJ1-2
TGTGCCACCCCCGACCGACACTTATATGGCTACACCTTC
CATPDRHLYGYTF
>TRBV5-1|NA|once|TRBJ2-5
TGCGCCAGCAGCCGTGGACATCAAGAGACCCAGTACTTC
CASSRGHQETQYF
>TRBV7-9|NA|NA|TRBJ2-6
TGTGCCAGCAGCTTAGACGGCTCTGGGGCCAACGTCCTGACTTTC
CASSLDGSGANVLTF
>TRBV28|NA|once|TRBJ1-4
TGTGCCAGCAGGAGCGAGGGCTGGCATGAAAAACTGTTTTTT
CASRSEGWHEKLFF
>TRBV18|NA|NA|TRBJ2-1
TGTGCCAGCTCCCGGAATACGGGGGACTACAATGAGCAGTTCTTC
CASSRNTGDYNEQFF
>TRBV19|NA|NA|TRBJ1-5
TGTGCCAGTAGTGAAGGGTCTTGGACAAATCAGCCCCAGCATTTT
CASSEGSWTNQPQHF
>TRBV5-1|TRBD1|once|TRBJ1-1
TGCGCCAGCAGCTCCTACAGGGGTGGCACTGAAGCTTTCTTT
CASSSYRGGTEAFF
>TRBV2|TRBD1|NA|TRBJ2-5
TGTGCCAGCAGCGCCTCTTTCAAACCGGGACAGTACCAAGAGACCCAGTACTTC
CASSASFKPGQYQETQYF
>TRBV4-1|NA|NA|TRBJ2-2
TGCGCCAGCAGCCAAGATCTCCTCCGGGAGCTGTTTTTT
CASSQDLLRELFF
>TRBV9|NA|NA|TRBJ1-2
TGTGCCAGCAGCCCGGGGGTTAACTATGGCTACACCTTC
CASSPGVNYGYTF
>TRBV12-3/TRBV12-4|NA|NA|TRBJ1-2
TGTGCCAGCAGTTGGGACACGGACTATGGCTACACCTTC
CASSWDTDYGYTF
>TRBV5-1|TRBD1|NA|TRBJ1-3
TGCGCCAGCAGCTGGAAACAGGGGGTATCAGGAAACACCATATATTTT
CASSWKQGVSGNTIYF
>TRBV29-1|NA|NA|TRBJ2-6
TGCAGCGTTGAAGGGGGAGCTGGGGCCAACGTCCTGACTTTC
CSVEGGAGANVLTF
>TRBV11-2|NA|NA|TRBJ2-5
TGTGCCAGCTCTGGGGGGGGCAGGCGGAAAGAGACCCAGTACTTC
CASSGGGRRKETQYF
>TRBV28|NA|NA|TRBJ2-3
TGTGCCAGCAGTTTAACGGGGGCAGATACGCAGTATTTT
CASSLTGADTQYF
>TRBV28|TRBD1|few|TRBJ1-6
TGTGCCAGCAGTTCGCTCAGAACAGGGGAAAATTCACCCCTCCACTTT
CASSSLRTGENSPLHF
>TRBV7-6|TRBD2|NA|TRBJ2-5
TGTGCCAGCAGCCCCTATCGTAGCGGGGGGACCGGGGAGACCCAGTACTTC
CASSPYRSGGTGETQYF
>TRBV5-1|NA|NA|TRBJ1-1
TGCGCCAGCAGCGATCCAAGTAGTCGGGCTGAAGCTTTCTTT
CASSDPSSRAEAFF
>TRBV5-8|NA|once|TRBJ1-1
TGTGCCAGCAGCCCACTACGGGGGGTCACTGAAGCTTTCTTT
CASSPLRGVTEAFF
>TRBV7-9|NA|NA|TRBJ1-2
TGTGCCAGCAGCCTCACAGTTAACTATGGCTACACCTTC
CASSLTVNYGYTF
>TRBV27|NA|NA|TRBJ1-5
TGTGCCAGCAGTATCCAGGGACTGGCTCAGCCCCAGCATTTT
CASSIQGLAQPQHF
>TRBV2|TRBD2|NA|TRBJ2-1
TGTGCCAGTTTAGGACTAGCTCAATTGGGGAATGAGCAGTTCTTC
CASLGLAQLGNEQFF
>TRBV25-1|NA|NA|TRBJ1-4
TGTGCCAGCAGTCCGATAGCTCCCGGGACAAAGAATGAAAAACTGTTTTTT
CASSPIAPGTKNEKLFF
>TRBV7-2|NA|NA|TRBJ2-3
TGTGCCAGCAGCTCTCCCGTGTCGAGGGAAGATACGCAGTATTTT
CASSSPVSREDTQYF
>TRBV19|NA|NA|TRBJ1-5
TGTGCCAGTACCCCACGTTTTGGGGGCAATAGCAATCAGCCCCAGCATTTT
CASTPRFGGNSNQPQHF
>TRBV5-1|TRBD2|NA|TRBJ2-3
TGCGCCAGCAGACAAACCGGGACTAGCACGTATTTT
CASRQTGTSTYF
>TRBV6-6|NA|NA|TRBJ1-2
TGTGCCAGCAGTTACATAGGGGATGGCTACACCTTC
CASSYIGDGYTF